This T cell receptor (beta chain) was sequenced during a study of T cell responses to AZD1222 COVID-19 vaccine (dated by TCRdb to the early 2020s). Study-wide context: TCR sequencing covered more than 230 trial participants: 200 to 220 given two doses of AZD1222 and 26 given two doses of MenACWY control vaccine. Trial participants were enrolled by age into subgroups of 18-55, 56-69 and 70-plus years, and about 150, 27 and 61 TCR-sequenced participants, respectively, were included in these subgroups. Broader findings and caveats from the paper: Epitopes outside the regions mutated in the B.1.351 and B.1.1.7 variants were reportedly recognized by nearly half of the unique spike-specific TCRs. Conclusions about previously exposed vaccinees are limited, since just five or six AZD1222 recipients were seropositive for SARS-CoV-2 at baseline. CD4 TCRs associated with the vaccine covered the entire spike protein, and the dominant responses were in regions 160-218 and 743-854. Participants were mostly white British and included more females than males, and it was suggested by the authors that clonal diversity may have been underestimated. Because no samples from the day 14 peak response were available, repertoires could be characterized only after the peak T cell response. After two AZD1222 doses, both the breadth and the depth of spike-specific TCRs were significantly higher than at day 0 and than in MenACWY recipients. In the small 56-69-year group, the increase in depth fell short of significance, most likely because of low power.

From cysteine to phenylalanine, the CDR3 is 14 amino acids long. The CDR3 DNA has 42 bases and is translated from base 1. Trimming costs V 6 bases and J 8 bases, and their ends lie 19 bases apart. Per the germline V gene, MGHDK is the CDR1 and SYGVNS is the CDR2. The CDR3 regions of human TCRbeta chains were subjected to immunosequencing. The original pipeline was this. TCRs in the repertoires were compared against a reference library of SARS-CoV-2-specific TCRs that had been generated with the MIRA antigen-specificity platform. Breadth meant the fraction of unique TCRs that were SARS-CoV-2-associated, whereas depth meant the fraction of total T cells that were SARS-CoV-2-associated. Using the MIRA data, each spike-specific TCR was assigned both to the spike region to which the TCR was reactive and to a CD4 or CD8 class. Log10-transformed breadth and depth values were compared by one-way ANOVA with Sidak's multiple comparisons tests. TCRdb carries this immuneACCESS record with in-frame sequences only. Its versions omit some clonotypes, under half of them owing to an unresolved V gene in the studies checked, with the rest unexplained. V and J calls and clone size follow that table, whereas D and trimming were derived from the DNA. For this sample there are about 42,000 clones; approximately 80% appear just once. Over 15% of the sample belongs to the ten largest clones.

Sample time point, as interpreted from the label and publication: about 28 days (+/-7) after the second vaccine dose. Because spike-specific TCR depth and breadth did not differ between the two schedules, AZD1222 recipients who got a second dose at roughly 4 weeks were pooled with those who got a second dose at roughly 12 weeks. Vaccinee samples came from UK trials COV001 and COV002, including a single-blind randomized controlled phase 2/3 trial of AZD1222 (ChAdOx1 nCoV-19) in healthy adults. Trial participant PBMC samples were collected at day 0 and day 28 after the second dose for TCRbeta chain sequencing. Concerning this clone itself: Its cognate antigen has yet to be identified. Base qualities are missing; no much larger clone stands one base away.

The chain is encoded by TRBV25-1 joined to TRBJ1-1; the D gene lacks a confident call. This specimen consisted of peripheral blood, obtained 28 days after the second AZD1222 dose. The sequence came from an adult who received the AZD1222 COVID-19 vaccine. The DNA reads TGTGCCAGCAGGGACCCTGGCCGACCCGCGGAAGCTTTCTTT. The resulting protein is CASRDPGRPAEAFF.